The 10 T cell receptor beta chains given below trace back to one sample, sequenced in a study of a mutant IDH1 vaccine in newly diagnosed glioma. Using immunoSEQ multiplex PCR, the repertoire was profiled, and TCRdb retains in-frame clones only, with some absent. The table lists around 76,000 clones, more than 80% of them singletons. This sample's time point: week 23, last vaccination. Each dose delivered 300 ug of mutant IDH1 20-mer peptide subcutaneously with imiquimod. Which antigens these TCRs recognize remains unknown. The input for sequencing was PBMCs, taken from a glioma patient whose treatment included an IDH1 peptide vaccine. The source is a woman between 50 and 59 years old with glioma.

The rearrangement uses TRBV29-1 and TRBJ2-1, with a weak D call TRBD1 (5 bases). The germline CDR1 and CDR2 sequences are SQVTM and ANQGSEA. Trimming stripped 4 bases from V and 7 bases from J, with 17 bases between. The CDR3 spans 14 residues. The CDR3 spells CSVVGGRVGNEQFF. Written as DNA, the CDR3 is TGCAGCGTTGTTGGTGGCAGGGTGGGAAATGAGCAGTTCTTC.

This clone was recorded a few times. Written as DNA, the CDR3 is TGTGCCAGCAGTTTGGGTGCCAGTTCTAACTATGGCTACACCTTC. The encoded protein is CASSLGASSNYGYTF. J is TRBJ1-2 and V is TRBV28; no reliable D call. Trimming took 3 bases from V and 0 from J, leaving 11 bases between them. The CDR3 is 15 residues long. Germline V gives CDR1 MDHEN, CDR2 SYDVKM.

V gene TRBV10-3 combines with J gene TRBJ1-6, with D possibly being TRBD1 (5 bases). There are 15 residues in the CDR3. V was pared by 8 bases and J by 2 bases, with 13 bases between. Germline V CDR1 and CDR2: ENHRY, SYGVKD. The CDR3 bases are TGTGCCATCTCGGGTTCAGGGACCTATAATTCACCCCTCCACTTT. Translated: CAISGSGTYNSPLHF.

This chain joins TRBV5-1 and TRBJ2-1; possibly TRBD2 for D (5 bases). This CDR3 is 13 amino acids long. V lost 4 bases and J lost 9, with 14 bases in between. Germline V CDR1 and CDR2: SGHRS, YFSETQ. Written as DNA, the CDR3 is TGCGCCAGCAGCCACACTAGTAATGGTGAGCAGTTCTTC. It codes for CASSHTSNGEQFF.

V gene TRBV29-1 combines with J gene TRBJ1-1, with D tentatively TRBD1 (6 bases). CDR3 length: 17 amino acids. Germline CDR1 is SQVTM and CDR2 is ANQGSEA. Trimming removed 0 bases from V and 6 bases from J, with 23 bases in between. The CDR3 is CSVEDLSVGLKGAEAFF. The CDR3 bases are TGCAGCGTTGAAGATCTTTCGGTCGGGCTTAAGGGGGCTGAAGCTTTCTTT.

The rearrangement uses TRBV5-1 and TRBJ2-1, with TRBD2 identical over 14 bases. The CDR3 sequence is 18 residues long. V was pared by 4 bases and J by 2 bases, with 8 bases of the junction left unmatched. The germline gives CDR1 SGHRS, CDR2 YFSETQ. The CDR3 protein is CASSRTSGRRGPYNEQFF. In nucleotides, the CDR3 is TGCGCCAGCAGCCGGACTAGCGGGAGGCGAGGCCCCTACAATGAGCAGTTCTTC.

The V and J genes are TRBV27 and TRBJ2-7; D uncertain. Germline V CDR1 and CDR2: MNHEY, SMNVEV (reference sequence). This CDR3 has 10 amino acids. The V gene lost 4 bases and the J gene lost 5 bases, with 3 bases spanning the gap. CDR3 DNA sequence: TGTGCCAGCAGTTCCCACGAGCAGTACTTC. Its protein is CASSSHEQYF.

The rearrangement uses TRBV5-4 and TRBJ2-7; a weak D match, TRBD1 (6 bases). The V and J ends lost 7 bases and 2 bases respectively, with 16 bases between them. This CDR3 region has 14 residues. The germline V gene has CDR1 SGHNT and CDR2 YYREEE (reference sequence). CDR3 residues: CASGNLGQPYEQYF. The CDR3 DNA is TGTGCCAGCGGAAACCTCGGACAGCCCTACGAGCAGTACTTC.

This chain connects TRBV25-1 to TRBJ1-1; 8 bases are a match to TRBD1. The CDR3 runs to 16 residues. V was clipped by 4 bases and J by 5 bases; unmatched bases: 12. Germline V gives CDR1 MGHDK, CDR2 SYGVNS. Here the CDR3 DNA reads TGTGCCAGCAGTGCAGGACAGGGCGAAAGAAAAACTGAAGCTTTCTTT. It specifies CASSAGQGERKTEAFF.

J is TRBJ2-1 and V is TRBV10-2; D is possibly TRBD1 (6 bases). The CDR3 consists of 12 residues. Germline V gene data show CDR1 as WSHSY and CDR2 as SAAADI. V lost 8 bases to trimming and J lost 6 bases, with 11 bases between them. CDR3: CASQGNVNEQFF. CDR3 coding DNA: TGCGCCAGCCAGGGGAACGTCAATGAGCAGTTCTTC.